This T cell receptor (beta chain) is from a study of blood T cell repertoires in COVID-19. Study-level background: Italy, Spain and the United States were the sources of the convalescent and acute COVID-19 samples. Sources were T cells, B-cell-depleted T cells, or PBMCs; the material itself was cDNA or gDNA.

In the original workflow: Reference gene primer amplification gave nucleated cell count estimates. The method was immunoSEQ multiplex PCR; TCRdb's version includes in-frame clones alone and lacks a portion of them. That table gives V, J and clone size, and the DNA gave D and trimming. The data contain approximately 75,000 clones, roughly 70% of them singletons. The sequenced sample was peripheral blood. The clonotype comes from a human donor with acute or convalescent COVID-19. The donor label of this sample is uncertain.

CDR3 loop: CATSGGGTDTQYF. The CDR3 DNA sequence: TGTGCCACTAGCGGGGGGGGCACAGATACGCAGTATTTT. This chain links TRBV6-4 with TRBJ2-3; TRBD2 aligns across 12 bases. The V gene's germline CDR1 is MRHNA and CDR2 SNTAGT. The length of the CDR3 is 13 residues. The V gene end was trimmed by 10 bases and the J gene end by 1 base; junction bases not matched to a gene: 0.